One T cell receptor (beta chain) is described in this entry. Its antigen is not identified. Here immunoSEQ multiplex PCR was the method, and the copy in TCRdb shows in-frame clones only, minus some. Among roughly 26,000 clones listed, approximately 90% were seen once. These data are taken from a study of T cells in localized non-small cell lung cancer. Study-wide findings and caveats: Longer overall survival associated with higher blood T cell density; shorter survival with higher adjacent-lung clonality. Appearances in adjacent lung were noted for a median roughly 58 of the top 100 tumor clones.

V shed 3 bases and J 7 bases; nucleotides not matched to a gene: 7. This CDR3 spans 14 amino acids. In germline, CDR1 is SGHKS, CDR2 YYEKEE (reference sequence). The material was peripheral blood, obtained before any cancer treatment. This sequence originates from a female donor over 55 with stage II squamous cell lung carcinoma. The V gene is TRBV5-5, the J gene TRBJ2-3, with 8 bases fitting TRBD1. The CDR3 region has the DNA TGTGCCAGCAGCTGGGACAGGTCATCAAATACGCAGTATTTT. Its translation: CASSWDRSSNTQYF.